One and the same sample provided the 32 T cell receptor beta chains below, sequenced in a study of tumor-infiltrating lymphocytes in oesophageal squamous cell carcinoma. Each CDR3 protein is one row after TCRdb ran MiXCR on the PCR reads. The sample holds under 20,000 distinct CDR3 sequences, 45% to 50% seen once. The sequencing sample was made of esophageal tumor tissue. The receptors were sampled from a male donor with esophageal squamous cell carcinoma.

This clonotype qualifies as medium-sized. A much more abundant neighbour one base away suggests this may be a read error. V is TRBV7-2 and J is TRBJ2-7; perhaps TRBD2 as D (5 bases). Germline CDR1 SGHTA, CDR2 FQGNSA. CDR3 length: 17 residues. V lost 3 bases and J lost 7, with 25 bases in between. The CDR3 loop is CASSLERTYPPYNEQYF. CDR3 bases: TGTGCCAGCAGCTTGGAAAGGACTTACCCGCCCTACAATGAGCAGTACTTC.

This clonotype showed up many times. The chain links TRBV2 to TRBJ2-1; 9 bases are shared with TRBD2. The CDR3 is made up of 14 amino acids. Germline V lookup: CDR1 SNHLY, CDR2 FYNNEI. V gave up 6 bases and J gave up 7 bases; unmatched junction bases: 7. CDR3 sequence reads: CASRIAGVRNEQFF. The CDR3 coding sequence is TGTGCCAGCAGGATAGCGGGAGTCAGAAATGAGCAGTTCTTC.

By share of the sample, this clonotype is medium-sized. The chain combines TRBV28 with TRBJ1-1; possible D gene TRBD1, 6 bases. The germline V gene encodes CDR1 MDHEN and CDR2 SYDVKM. The CDR3 is 15 residues long. Trimming pared 6 bases from V and 4 bases from J, leaving 18 bases between. CDR3 nucleotide sequence: TGTGCCAGCAGGGGGAGACAGGCAAAGGGCACTGAAGCTTTCTTT. Translating gives CASRGRQAKGTEAFF.

This clonotype was detected ten times or more. The gene calls are TRBV4-3 and TRBJ1-2; 12 nucleotides line up with TRBD1. CDR1 LGHNA and CDR2 YSLEER come from the germline V gene. The CDR3 has 16 amino acids. V lost 1 base, J lost 7 bases, and 7 bases stayed unmatched. The CDR3 DNA reads TGCGCCAGCAGCCAAGCTGGGACAGGGGGCTCAGGTGGCTACACCTTC. Protein product: CASSQAGTGGSGGYTF.

This clonotype was observed at least ten times. V usage is TRBV19 and J usage is TRBJ1-1; perhaps TRBD1 as D (6 bases). Trimming stripped 5 bases from V and 1 base from J, with 8 bases between. This CDR3 has 13 amino acids. Germline CDR1 reads LNHDA; CDR2 reads SQIVND (reference sequence). The CDR3 is CASSAGANTEAFF. Here the CDR3 DNA reads TGTGCCAGTAGTGCAGGGGCGAACACTGAAGCTTTCTTT.

The chain is built from TRBV6-2 or TRBV6-3 and TRBJ2-3; 9 positions agree with TRBD2. The CDR3 consists of 15 residues. V dropped 7 bases and J dropped 2; count of bases not matched to a gene: 7. Germline CDR1 MNHEY, CDR2 SVGEGT. This chain's CDR3 is CASITRGGYTDTQYF. In nucleotides, the CDR3 is TGTGCCAGCATCACGCGGGGGGGGTACACAGATACGCAGTATTTT.

This rearrangement joins TRBV7-3 to TRBJ2-7, with D perhaps being TRBD1 or TRBD2 (6 bases each). The last part of the DNA fits TRBJ2-5 better; the J call may be wrong. This CDR3 has 13 amino acids. Germline V gene sequence: CDR1 SGHTA, CDR2 FQGTGA. The CDR3 loop reads CASSQGGRETQYF. CDR3 bases: TGTGCCAGCAGCCAAGGGGGGAGAGAGACCCAGTACTTC.

This chain connects TRBV5-1 to TRBJ1-4, with 8 bases aligning to TRBD1. The V gene's germline CDR1 is SGHRS and CDR2 YFSETQ. V trimming: 0 bases; J trimming: 7 bases; junction bases outside the gene matches: 5. The CDR3 consists of 15 residues. CDR3 nucleotide sequence: TGCGCCAGCAGCTTGGCTGGAACAGGGGGTGAAAAACTGTTTTTT. Residues: CASSLAGTGGEKLFF. The full variable domain, its missing parts supplied by reference TRBV5-1 and TRBJ1-4, is KAGVTQTPRYLIKTRGQQVTLSCSPISGHRSVSWYQQTPGQGLQFLFEYFSETQRNKGNFPGRFSGRQFSNSRSEMNVSTLELGDSALYLCASSLAGTGGEKLFFGSGTQLSVL.

This clonotype rates as medium-sized. The chain combines TRBV24-1 with TRBJ1-5; D remains ambiguous. Germline lookup yields CDR1 KGHDR and CDR2 SFDVKD. The CDR3 spans 15 residues. V was pared by 3 bases and J by 9 bases, with 17 bases between. This CDR3 is CATSDGQGFKGPQHF. In DNA form, the CDR3 reads TGTGCCACCAGTGATGGCCAAGGATTCAAAGGGCCCCAGCATTTT.

This clonotype turned up a few times. It may be a read error: a sequence one base away is much more abundant. The genes are TRBV6-1 and TRBJ2-3, with TRBD1 matching over 9 bases. J was trimmed by 14 bases and V by 5 bases; bases with no gene match: 14. Germline loops: CDR1 MNHNS, CDR2 SASEGT. This CDR3 spans 14 amino acids. CDR3 residues: CASSTGGDTGELYF. CDR3 coding DNA: TGTGCCAGCAGTACAGGGGGCGATACCGGGGAGCTGTATTTT.

The V and J genes are TRBV7-2 and TRBJ2-3; D uncertain. Germline V gene data show CDR1 as SGHTA and CDR2 as FQGNSA. The CDR3 is made up of 11 amino acids. V was pared by 5 bases and J by 11 bases, with 11 bases between. The CDR3 loop reads CASSITHEQYF. CDR3 in DNA: TGTGCCAGCAGCATCACACACGAGCAGTATTTT.

V and J are TRBV7-6 and TRBJ2-1; 9 bases agree with TRBD2. The J call may be incorrect, as the DNA end agrees better with TRBJ2-5. The CDR3 consists of 15 residues. CDR1 and CDR2 from the germline V gene are SGHVS and FNYEAQ. In DNA, the CDR3 is TGTGCCAGCAGCTCTCTAGCGGGAAGTCAAGAGACCCAGTACTTC. Translation gives CASSSLAGSQETQYF.

The genes are TRBV12-5 and TRBJ2-4; 12 nucleotides match TRBD2. The DNA matches TRBJ2-1 better at its end, which makes the J call doubtful. There are 16 residues in the CDR3. CDR1 LGHNT and CDR2 FRNRAP come from the germline V gene. The CDR3 nucleotides are TGTGCTAGTGGTTCCGAGACTAGCGGGAGACCCAATGAGCAGTTCTTC. This translates into CASGSETSGRPNEQFF.

This clonotype is termed medium-sized. The V and J genes are TRBV7-2 and TRBJ2-6; perhaps TRBD1 as D (6 bases). V was shortened by 3 bases and J by 1 base, with 16 bases between the two germline ends. Germline V gives CDR1 SGHTA, CDR2 FQGNSA. There are 18 residues in the CDR3. The CDR3 region is CASSFLPRTASGANVLTF. In DNA form, the CDR3 reads TGTGCCAGCAGCTTTCTACCTCGGACAGCTTCTGGGGCCAACGTCCTGACTTTC. The whole variable domain, remainder taken from reference TRBV7-2 and TRBJ2-6, is GAGVSQSPSNKVTEKGKDVELRCDPISGHTALYWYRQSLGQGLEFLIYFQGNSAPDKSGLPSDRFSAERTGGSVSTLTIQRTQQEDSAVYLCASSFLPRTASGANVLTFGAGSRLTVL.

In this sample, this clonotype turned up a few times. The CDR3 does not end in the conserved phenylalanine or tryptophan, so this is likely a read error. Because the CDR3's place on the DNA is in doubt, the DNA is left out and the CDR3 is given as listed by TCRdb. The V and J genes are TRBV24-1 and TRBJ2-1. The CDR3 comprises 15 residues, both ends counted. Germline CDR1 KGHDR, CDR2 SFDVKD. CDR3 sequence reads: CATSDWQGNGYTFGS.

Turning to this clonotype: Given the absence of the conserved phenylalanine or tryptophan at the CDR3 end, a read error is likely. It is unclear where the CDR3 begins or ends on the DNA, so no DNA is shown, and the CDR3 is as TCRdb lists it. Here the CDR3 reads CATSDHLP. This chain connects TRBV24-1 to TRBJ1-1. The V gene's germline CDR1 is KGHDR and CDR2 SFDVKD. From its first to its last residue, the CDR3 has 8 amino acids.

V and J are TRBV7-4 and TRBJ2-5; 10 positions agree with TRBD2. TRBJ2-7 matches the DNA end more closely, so the J call is doubtful. CDR3 size: 15 residues. The V gene's germline CDR1 is SGHVT and CDR2 SQSDAQ. The CDR3 coding sequence is TGTGCCAGCAGCTCGCTAGCGGGAGAAGCCTACGAGCAGTACTTC. Translating it yields CASSSLAGEAYEQYF.

V usage is TRBV7-2 and J usage is TRBJ1-1; D may be TRBD1 (6 bases). The CDR3 is 14 amino acids. Between the trimmed V and J ends, which lost 5 bases and 8 bases, there was a span of 18 bases. Germline loops: CDR1 SGHTA, CDR2 FQGNSA. The CDR3 is CASSTHTGHKEAFF. The CDR3 DNA reads TGTGCCAGCAGCACGCACACAGGGCATAAGGAAGCTTTCTTT.

The chain has TRBV7-6 and TRBJ2-5, with a possible D match to TRBD2 (7 bases). CDR1 and CDR2 (germline): SGHVS, FNYEAQ. Deletions cut 4 bases from V and 6 bases from J, with 18 bases between. The CDR3 length is 15 residues. Written as DNA, the CDR3 is TGTGCCAGCAGCTCACCGAGGGGGGGGGGGAAGACCCAGTACTTC. This sequence encodes CASSSPRGGGKTQYF.

The chain carries TRBV7-3 and TRBJ2-1; 10 bases fit TRBD2. The V segment lost 4 bases and the J segment 10 bases; nucleotides outside the gene matches: 13. From germline, CDR1 is SGHTA and CDR2 FQGTGA. The CDR3 covers 16 residues. DNA of the CDR3: TGTGCCAGCAGCTACTCTAGCGGGGGACTAGGGGGAGAGCAGTTCTTC. This gives the protein CASSYSSGGLGGEQFF.

This clonotype was recorded many times. The chain joins TRBV5-1 to TRBJ1-4; 9 nucleotides agree with TRBD1. The CDR3 length is 16 residues. The V and J ends lost 4 bases and 4 bases, in that order; junction bases with no gene match: 8. CDR1 and CDR2 from the germline V gene are SGHRS and YFSETQ. The CDR3 reads CASSRSGTGYNEKLFF. The CDR3 region has the DNA TGCGCCAGCAGCCGCTCGGGGACAGGGTATAATGAAAAACTGTTTTTT.

V and J are TRBV7-8 and TRBJ1-1; D gene unclear. V was clipped by 2 bases and J by 6 bases, with 10 bases between them. CDR3 size: 13 residues. From germline, CDR1 is SGHVS and CDR2 FQNEAQ. CDR3 amino acids: CASSLNLFAEAFF. CDR3 in DNA: TGTGCCAGCAGCTTAAATCTCTTCGCTGAAGCTTTCTTT.

The chain employs TRBV24-1 and TRBJ2-1; TRBD1 matches 8 bases. TRBJ2-7 matches the DNA end more closely, so the J call is doubtful. The CDR3 is 13 amino acids. Per germline, CDR1 KGHDR and CDR2 SFDVKD. The CDR3 DNA follows: TGTGCCACCCGACAGGGGCCAAACTACGAGCAGTACTTC. Translating it yields CATRQGPNYEQYF.

The count of this clonotype is one. The final CDR3 position lacks the conserved phenylalanine or tryptophan, pointing to a likely read error. No DNA is shown, since the ends of the CDR3 on it are uncertain; the CDR3 is the one TCRdb lists. The genes are TRBV7-3 and TRBJ2-7; the table's D call, TRBD2, was not checked against the DNA. The germline gives CDR1 SGHTA, CDR2 FQGTGA. The CDR3 numbers 17 amino acids, ends counted. The CDR3 loop reads CASSIGTSGVNEQFFGA.

J is TRBJ2-2 and V is TRBV28; maybe TRBD1 (6 bases). With 9 bases removed from V and 1 base from J, the gap between germline ends came to 15 bases. The CDR3 is 15 amino acids. Germline-derived CDR1 and CDR2 are MDHEN and SYDVKM. This CDR3 is CASSRDIQNTGELFF. DNA of the CDR3: TGTGCCAGTTCCCGGGACATACAGAACACCGGGGAGCTGTTTTTT.

V usage is TRBV7-8 and J usage is TRBJ2-5; D may be TRBD1 (5 bases). The CDR3 contains 14 residues. Germline-derived CDR1 and CDR2 are SGHVS and FQNEAQ. Trimming pared 5 bases from V and 7 bases from J, leaving 17 bases between. CDR3 amino acids: CASSLDSLQGTQYF. Here the CDR3 DNA reads TGTGCCAGCAGCCTCGACAGCCTTCAGGGGACCCAGTACTTC.

This clonotype has ten or more counts. The V gene is TRBV11-2, the J gene TRBJ2-5; TRBD1 might be the D (6 bases). The J call may not be correct, given that the DNA end is closer to TRBJ2-7. CDR1 and CDR2 (germline): SGHAT, FQNNGV. The CDR3 sequence is 14 residues long. The CDR3 region is CASSFDRFSYEQYF. CDR3 nucleotide sequence: TGTGCCAGCAGCTTCGACAGGTTTTCCTACGAGCAGTACTTC.

This clonotype was counted between two and nine times. V is TRBV11-2 and J is TRBJ2-1; 10 positions agree with TRBD2. Germline lookup yields CDR1 SGHAT and CDR2 FQNNGV. V lost 5 bases, J lost 7 bases, and 5 bases stayed unmatched. The CDR3 loop spans 14 amino acids. Here the CDR3 reads CASSLAGEWNEQFF. In nucleotides, the CDR3 is TGTGCCAGCAGCCTAGCGGGAGAGTGGAATGAGCAGTTCTTC.

Worth noting for this clonotype: Mismatch with germline at one junction end may stem from a read error. The chain uses TRBV7-6 and TRBJ2-2; 12 bases line up with TRBD1. Per the germline V gene, CDR1 is SGHVS and CDR2 is FNYEAQ. The CDR3 is 18 residues long. Here the CDR3 reads CASSFGGTGGQNTGELFF. Written as DNA, the CDR3 is TGTGCTAGCAGCTTTGGCGGGACAGGGGGCCAGAACACCGGGGAGCTGTTTTTT.

The gene calls are TRBV6-6 and TRBJ2-3; tentatively, D is TRBD1 (6 bases). The DNA end lines up better with TRBJ2-7; the J call may be wrong. The CDR3 runs to 16 residues. Germline values: CDR1 MNHNY, CDR2 SVGAGI (reference sequence). The CDR3 DNA reads TGTGCCAGCAGTTACTCGACCAGGGGTCAGCCCTACGAGCAGTACTTC. Translating gives CASSYSTRGQPYEQYF.

In this sample, this clonotype turned up a few times. V and J are TRBV19 and TRBJ2-3; TRBD2 aligns across 11 bases. The trim removed 5 bases at V and 0 bases at J, leaving 10 bases unmatched. The germline CDR1 and CDR2 sequences are LNHDA and SQIVND (reference sequence). This CDR3 is built from 18 residues. Here the CDR3 reads CASSETSGTLSSTDTQYF. The CDR3 nucleotides read TGTGCCAGTAGTGAGACTAGCGGGACTTTATCGAGCACAGATACGCAGTATTTT.

V and J are TRBV7-2 and TRBJ2-7; the match to TRBD1 covers 7 bases. Gene TRBJ2-5 matches the end of the DNA better, so the J call may be wrong. The CDR3 has 15 residues. Germline V gene lookup returns CDR1 SGHTA and CDR2 FQGNSA. This CDR3 reads CASSLGDRDQETQYF. Here the CDR3 DNA reads TGTGCCAGCAGCTTGGGTGACAGGGACCAAGAGACCCAGTACTTC.